The 14 T cell receptor beta chains given below trace back to one sample, sequenced in a study of blood T cell repertoires in COVID-19. Sequenced by immunoSEQ multiplex PCR; TCRdb stores in-frame clones only, minus some. The data contain tens of thousands of clones, about 74% of them singletons. Specimen: peripheral blood. The receptors were sampled from a man aged 65 to 85 with COVID-19, enrolled during active disease.

This clone has just one count. This CDR3 reads CASSRRDLGTDTQYF. CDR3 DNA sequence: TGTGCCAGTAGTCGGCGGGACCTGGGAACAGATACGCAGTATTTT. V and J are TRBV19 and TRBJ2-3; D possibly corresponds to TRBD2 (6 bases). V shed 5 bases and J shed 3 bases, with 15 bases lying between them. Germline lookup yields CDR1 LNHDA and CDR2 SQIVND (reference sequence). There are 15 residues in the CDR3.

The chain employs TRBV2 and TRBJ2-2; 8 bases are a match to TRBD1. In germline, CDR1 is SNHLY, CDR2 FYNNEI. V shed 3 bases and J 6 bases; nucleotides not matched to a gene: 6. The CDR3 loop spans 15 amino acids. CDR3 nucleotides: TGTGCCAGCAGTGAGTTTGGACAGGGCCCCGGGGAGCTGTTTTTT. Protein: CASSEFGQGPGELFF.

The CDR3 nucleotides read TGTGCCAGCAGGGACAGGGGGTGGAGTGAAGCTTTCTTT. It translates to CASRDRGWSEAFF. The V call is TRBV21-1, the J call TRBJ1-1; the D call of TRBD1 is as the table states it, not checked on the DNA. TRBV21-1 is noted as a pseudogene. The CDR3 covers 13 residues.

The chain couples TRBV6-4 to TRBJ2-3; a weak D match, TRBD2 (6 bases). Trimming took off 4 bases at V and 0 bases at J, with 11 bases between the two ends. CDR1 and CDR2 from the germline V gene are MRHNA and SNTAGT. The CDR3 contains 15 residues. CDR3 sequence (DNA): TGTGCCAGCAGTGTCCAGGCGGGGAGCACAGATACGCAGTATTTT. Its protein is CASSVQAGSTDTQYF.

The chain combines TRBV5-1 with TRBJ2-1, with 11 bases identical to TRBD1. Trimming at V came to 4 bases and at J to 8 bases, leaving 5 bases not matched to a gene. Germline V gene data show CDR1 as SGHRS and CDR2 as YFSETQ. The CDR3 is 14 residues long. The CDR3 loop reads CASSRGQGGDEQFF. The CDR3 DNA reads TGCGCCAGCAGCCGGGGACAGGGGGGAGATGAGCAGTTCTTC.

The chain combines TRBV18 with TRBJ1-2, with D perhaps TRBD1 (5 bases). Deletions cut 2 bases from V and 2 bases from J, with 18 bases between. The CDR3 loop spans 17 amino acids. Germline CDR1 and CDR2: KGHSH and LQKENI. The CDR3 region is CASSPIPSTAGNYGYTF. CDR3 coding DNA: TGTGCCAGCTCACCAATCCCTTCGACAGCCGGAAACTATGGCTACACCTTC.

This sequence joins TRBV5-6 and TRBJ2-7; D gene ambiguous. Germline lookup yields CDR1 SGHDT and CDR2 YYEEEE. This CDR3 spans 12 amino acids. V lost 2 bases and J lost 6, with 9 bases in between. CDR3 DNA: TGTGCCAGCAGCTTTCCGGTCGGCGAGCAGTACTTC. Amino acids: CASSFPVGEQYF.

The chain joins TRBV28 to TRBJ2-5; D unclear. Germline V lookup: CDR1 MDHEN, CDR2 SYDVKM. The V gene lost 2 bases and the J gene lost 2 bases, with 12 bases spanning the gap. The CDR3 has 15 residues. The CDR3 spells CASSLIGSGQETQYF. The CDR3 nucleotides read TGTGCCAGCAGTTTAATCGGGTCCGGACAAGAGACCCAGTACTTC. Supplemented by reference TRBV28 and TRBJ2-5, the full variable domain reads DVKVTQSSRYLVKRTGEKVFLECVQDMDHENMFWYRQDPGLGLRLIYFSYDVKMKEKGDIPEGYSVSREKKERFSLILESASTNQTSMYLCASSLIGSGQETQYFGPGTRLLVL.

The chain joins TRBV12-3 or TRBV12-4 to TRBJ1-1; no firm D call. CDR3 size: 13 residues. Trimming pared 2 bases from V and 2 bases from J, leaving 6 bases between. CDR3: CASSLSGNTEAFF. The CDR3 bases are TGTGCCAGCAGTTTATCCGGTAACACTGAAGCTTTCTTT.

The rearrangement joins TRBV12-3 or TRBV12-4 to TRBJ2-1; D unclear. The CDR3 runs 11 residues. The V and J ends lost 5 bases and 10 bases respectively, with 9 bases between them. The CDR3 DNA follows: TGTGCCAGCAGTCGAACAACCGAGCAGTTCTTC. Translated, it gives CASSRTTEQFF.

J is TRBJ2-7 and V is TRBV13, with D perhaps TRBD2 (6 bases). V was cut by 10 bases and J by 5 bases, with 21 bases left in between. The CDR3 is 14 amino acids. Germline-derived CDR1 and CDR2 are PRHDT and FYEKMQ (reference sequence). CDR3 DNA: TGTGCCACCCTGAGGGCGGGAACGAGGAACGAGCAGTACTTC. It encodes CATLRAGTRNEQYF.

In its sample, this clone was seen once. The genes are TRBV28 and TRBJ2-7, with a possible D match to TRBD2 (5 bases). The CDR3 length is 15 residues. Trimming took off 6 bases at V and 0 bases at J, with 15 bases between the two ends. In germline, CDR1 is MDHEN, CDR2 SYDVKM. The DNA of the CDR3 is TGTGCCAGCAGAGATAGGACTTTCAGCTCCTACGAGCAGTACTTC. Its translation: CASRDRTFSSYEQYF.

V gene TRBV5-6 combines with J gene TRBJ2-3, with TRBD2 identical over 14 bases. With 4 bases clipped from V and 2 bases from J, the junction kept 6 bases outside the gene matches. Germline V gives CDR1 SGHDT, CDR2 YYEEEE. This CDR3 region has 17 residues. In nucleotides, the CDR3 is TGTGCCAGCAGCATTAGACTAGCGGGAGGGGTCACAGATACGCAGTATTTT. This sequence encodes CASSIRLAGGVTDTQYF.

The CDR3 DNA follows: TGTGCCAGCAGTTCGACAGGGGACACTGAAGCTTTCTTT. This sequence encodes CASSSTGDTEAFF. This sequence joins TRBV12-3 or TRBV12-4 and TRBJ1-1, with 8 bases identical to TRBD1. The V segment lost 4 bases and the J segment 3 bases; nucleotides outside the gene matches: 1. This CDR3 is 13 amino acids long.